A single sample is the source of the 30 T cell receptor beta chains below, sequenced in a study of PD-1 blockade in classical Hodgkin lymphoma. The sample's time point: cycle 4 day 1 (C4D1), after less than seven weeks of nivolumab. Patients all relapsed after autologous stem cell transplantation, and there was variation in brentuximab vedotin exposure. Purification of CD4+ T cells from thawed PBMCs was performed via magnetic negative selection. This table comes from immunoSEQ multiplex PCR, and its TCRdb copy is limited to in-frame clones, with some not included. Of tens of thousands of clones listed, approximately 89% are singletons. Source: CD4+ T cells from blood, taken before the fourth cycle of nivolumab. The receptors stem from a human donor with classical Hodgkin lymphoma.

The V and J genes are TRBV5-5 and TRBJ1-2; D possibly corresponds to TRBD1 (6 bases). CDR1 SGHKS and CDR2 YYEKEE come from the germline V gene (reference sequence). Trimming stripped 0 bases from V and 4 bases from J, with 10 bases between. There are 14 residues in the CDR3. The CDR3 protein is CASSLAEQGYGYTF. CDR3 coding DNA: TGTGCCAGCAGCTTGGCCGAACAGGGCTATGGCTACACCTTC.

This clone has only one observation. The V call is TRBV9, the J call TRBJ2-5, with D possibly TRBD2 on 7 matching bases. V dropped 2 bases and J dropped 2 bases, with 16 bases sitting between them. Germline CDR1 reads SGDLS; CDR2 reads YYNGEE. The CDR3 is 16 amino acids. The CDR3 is CASSVWGGEGQETQYF. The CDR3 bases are TGTGCCAGCAGCGTGTGGGGGGGCGAGGGTCAAGAGACCCAGTACTTC.

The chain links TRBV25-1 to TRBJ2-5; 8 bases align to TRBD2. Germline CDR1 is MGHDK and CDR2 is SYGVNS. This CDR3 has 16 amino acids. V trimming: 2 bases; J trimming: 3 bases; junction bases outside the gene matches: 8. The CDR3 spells CASSEVGGRWEETQYF. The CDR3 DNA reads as TGTGCCAGCAGTGAAGTCGGCGGGAGGTGGGAAGAGACCCAGTACTTC.

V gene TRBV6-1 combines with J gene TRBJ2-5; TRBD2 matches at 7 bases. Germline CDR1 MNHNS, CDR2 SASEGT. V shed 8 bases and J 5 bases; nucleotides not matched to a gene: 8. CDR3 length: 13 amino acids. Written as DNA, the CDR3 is TGTGCCAGCCTTTCACTAGCGCTGGAGACCCAGTACTTC. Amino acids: CASLSLALETQYF.

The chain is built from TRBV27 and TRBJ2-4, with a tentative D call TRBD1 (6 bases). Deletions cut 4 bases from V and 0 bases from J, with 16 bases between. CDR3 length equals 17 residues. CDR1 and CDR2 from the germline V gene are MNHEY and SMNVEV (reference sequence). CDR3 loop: CASSSMQGSLAKNIQYF. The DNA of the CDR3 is TGTGCCAGCAGTTCGATGCAGGGGTCGTTAGCCAAAAACATTCAGTACTTC.

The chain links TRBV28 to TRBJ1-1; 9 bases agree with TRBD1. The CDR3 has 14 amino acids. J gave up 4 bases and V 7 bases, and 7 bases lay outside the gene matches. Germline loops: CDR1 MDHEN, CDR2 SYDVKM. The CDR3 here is CASTLRQGGTEAFF. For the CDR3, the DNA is TGTGCCAGCACCCTACGACAGGGGGGCACTGAAGCTTTCTTT.

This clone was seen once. CDR3 in amino acids: CASSTLAGGSYNEQFF. The CDR3 bases are TGTGCCAGTAGCACATTAGCGGGGGGCTCCTACAATGAGCAGTTCTTC. This sequence joins TRBV19 and TRBJ2-1; TRBD2 matches at 10 bases. V gave up 6 bases and J gave up 0 bases; unmatched junction bases: 5. Germline V gives CDR1 LNHDA, CDR2 SQIVND (reference sequence). The CDR3 runs to 16 residues.

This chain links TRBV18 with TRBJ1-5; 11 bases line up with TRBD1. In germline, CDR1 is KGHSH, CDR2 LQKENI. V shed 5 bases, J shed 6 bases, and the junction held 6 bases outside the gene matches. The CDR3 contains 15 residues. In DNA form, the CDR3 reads TGTGCCAGCTCAAGGACAGGGGGCTCAAGTCAGCCCCAGCATTTT. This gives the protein CASSRTGGSSQPQHF.

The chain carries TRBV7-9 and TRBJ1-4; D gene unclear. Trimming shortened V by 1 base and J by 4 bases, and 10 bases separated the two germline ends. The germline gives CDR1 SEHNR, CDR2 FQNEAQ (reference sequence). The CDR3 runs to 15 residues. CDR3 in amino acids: CASSLEIQLNEKLFF. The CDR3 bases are TGTGCCAGCAGCTTAGAGATCCAGCTTAATGAAAAACTGTTTTTT.

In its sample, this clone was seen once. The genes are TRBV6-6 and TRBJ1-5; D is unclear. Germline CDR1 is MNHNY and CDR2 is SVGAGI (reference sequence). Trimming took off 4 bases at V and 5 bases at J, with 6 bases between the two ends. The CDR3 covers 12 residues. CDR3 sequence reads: CASSSMDQPQHF. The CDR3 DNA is TGTGCCAGCAGTTCCATGGATCAGCCCCAGCATTTT.

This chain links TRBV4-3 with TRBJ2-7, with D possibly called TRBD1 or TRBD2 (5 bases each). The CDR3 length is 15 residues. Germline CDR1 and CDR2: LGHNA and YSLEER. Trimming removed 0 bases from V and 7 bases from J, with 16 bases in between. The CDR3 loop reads CASSQEARGRAEQYF. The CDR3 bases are TGCGCCAGCAGCCAAGAGGCAAGGGGACGAGCGGAGCAGTACTTC.

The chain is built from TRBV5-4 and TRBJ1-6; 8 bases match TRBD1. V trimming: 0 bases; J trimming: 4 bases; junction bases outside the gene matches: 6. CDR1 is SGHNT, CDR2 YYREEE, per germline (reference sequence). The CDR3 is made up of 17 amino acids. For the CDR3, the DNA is TGTGCCAGCAGCTTGGGTACAGGGGGAAATTATAATTCACCCCTCCACTTT. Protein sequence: CASSLGTGGNYNSPLHF.

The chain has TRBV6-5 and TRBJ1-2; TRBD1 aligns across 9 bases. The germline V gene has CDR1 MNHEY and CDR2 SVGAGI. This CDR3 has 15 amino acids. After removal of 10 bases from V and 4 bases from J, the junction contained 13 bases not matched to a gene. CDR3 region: CATRETGGAGYGYTF. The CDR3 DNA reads TGTGCCACCCGAGAAACAGGGGGCGCCGGCTATGGCTACACCTTC.

The CDR3 coding sequence is TGTGCCAGCTCACCATTGGGAAACACCATATATTTT. This gives the protein CASSPLGNTIYF. V usage is TRBV18 and J usage is TRBJ1-3; D remains ambiguous. The CDR3 extends over 12 amino acids. Looked up from germline, CDR1 is KGHSH and CDR2 is LQKENI. V shed 2 bases and J shed 4 bases, with 3 bases lying between them.

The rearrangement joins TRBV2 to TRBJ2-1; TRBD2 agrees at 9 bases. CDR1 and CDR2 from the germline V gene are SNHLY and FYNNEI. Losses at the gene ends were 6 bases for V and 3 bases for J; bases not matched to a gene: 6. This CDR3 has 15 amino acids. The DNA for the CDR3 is TGTGCCAGCAGCGCGGGACTAGCTGTCTACAATGAGCAGTTCTTC. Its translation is CASSAGLAVYNEQFF. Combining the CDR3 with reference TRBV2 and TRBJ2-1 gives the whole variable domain EPEVTQTPSHQVTQMGQEVILRCVPISNHLYFYWYRQILGQKVEFLVSFYNNEISEKSEIFDDQFSVERPDGSNFTLKIRSTKLEDSAMYFCASSAGLAVYNEQFFGPGTRLTVL.

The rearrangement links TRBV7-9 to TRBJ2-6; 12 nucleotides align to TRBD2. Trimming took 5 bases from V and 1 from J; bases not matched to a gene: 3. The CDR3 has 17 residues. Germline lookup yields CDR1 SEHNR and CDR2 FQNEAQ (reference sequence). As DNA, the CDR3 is TGTGCCAGCAGCCCTAGCGGGAGGGTATCTGGGGCCAACGTCCTGACTTTC. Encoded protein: CASSPSGRVSGANVLTF.

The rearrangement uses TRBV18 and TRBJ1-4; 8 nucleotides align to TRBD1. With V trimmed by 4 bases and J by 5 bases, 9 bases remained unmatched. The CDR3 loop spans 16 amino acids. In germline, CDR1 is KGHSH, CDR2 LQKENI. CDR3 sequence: CASSHIQGAVNEKLFF. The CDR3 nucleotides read TGTGCCAGCTCACATATCCAGGGGGCGGTCAATGAAAAACTGTTTTTT.

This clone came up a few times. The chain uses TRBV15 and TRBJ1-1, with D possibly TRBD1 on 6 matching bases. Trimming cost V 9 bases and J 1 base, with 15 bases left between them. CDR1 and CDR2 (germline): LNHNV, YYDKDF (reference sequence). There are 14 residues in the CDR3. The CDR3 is CATRGGSPNTEAFF. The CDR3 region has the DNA TGTGCCACTAGGGGGGGCAGCCCGAACACTGAAGCTTTCTTT. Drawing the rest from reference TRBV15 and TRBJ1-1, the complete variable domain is DAMVIQNPRYQVTQFGKPVTLSCSQTLNHNVMYWYQQKSSQAPKLLFHYYDKDFNNEADTPDNFQSRRPNTSFCFLDIRSPGLGDTAMYLCATRGGSPNTEAFFGQGTRLTVV.

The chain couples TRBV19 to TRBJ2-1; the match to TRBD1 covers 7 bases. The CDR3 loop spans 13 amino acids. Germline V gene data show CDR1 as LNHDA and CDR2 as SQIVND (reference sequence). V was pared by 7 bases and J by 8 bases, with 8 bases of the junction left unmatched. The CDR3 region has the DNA TGTGCCAGTAATAGGGGGCGAGAGTATGAGCAGTTCTTC. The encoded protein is CASNRGREYEQFF.

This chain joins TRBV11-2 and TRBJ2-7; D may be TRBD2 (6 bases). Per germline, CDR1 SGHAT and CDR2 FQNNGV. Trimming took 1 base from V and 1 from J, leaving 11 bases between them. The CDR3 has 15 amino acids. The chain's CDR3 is CASSLAGRSSYEQYF. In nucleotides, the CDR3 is TGTGCCAGCAGCTTAGCGGGGAGGTCGTCCTACGAGCAGTACTTC.

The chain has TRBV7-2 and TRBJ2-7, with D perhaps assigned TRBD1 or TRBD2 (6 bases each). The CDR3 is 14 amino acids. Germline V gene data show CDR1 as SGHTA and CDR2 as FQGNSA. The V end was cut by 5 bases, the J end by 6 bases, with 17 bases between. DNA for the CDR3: TGTGCCAGCAGCCGCTCTAGGGGGGCGGGCGAGCAGTACTTC. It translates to CASSRSRGAGEQYF.

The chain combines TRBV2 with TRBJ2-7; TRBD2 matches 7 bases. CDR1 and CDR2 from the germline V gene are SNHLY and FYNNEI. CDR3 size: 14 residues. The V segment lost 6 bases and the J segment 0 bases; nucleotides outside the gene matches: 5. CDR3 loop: CASSREVDSYEQYF. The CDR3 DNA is TGTGCCAGCAGCCGGGAGGTGGACTCCTACGAGCAGTACTTC. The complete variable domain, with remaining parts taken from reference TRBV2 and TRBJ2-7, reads EPEVTQTPSHQVTQMGQEVILRCVPISNHLYFYWYRQILGQKVEFLVSFYNNEISEKSEIFDDQFSVERPDGSNFTLKIRSTKLEDSAMYFCASSREVDSYEQYFGPGTRLTVT.

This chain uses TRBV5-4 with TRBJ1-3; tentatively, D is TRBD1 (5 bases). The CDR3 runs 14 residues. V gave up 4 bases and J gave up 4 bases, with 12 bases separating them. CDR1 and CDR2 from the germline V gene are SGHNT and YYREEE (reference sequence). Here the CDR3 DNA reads TGTGCCAGCAGCATTACTCCAGGGGGAAACACCATATATTTT. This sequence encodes CASSITPGGNTIYF. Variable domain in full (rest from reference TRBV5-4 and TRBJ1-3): ETGVTQSPTHLIKTRGQQVTLRCSSQSGHNTVSWYQQALGQGPQFIFQYYREEENGRGNFPPRFSGLQFPNYSSELNVNALELDDSALYLCASSITPGGNTIYFGEGSWLTVV.

Written as DNA, the CDR3 is TGCGCCAGCAGTGGGGACAGCGTTGGCTACACCTTC. Its translation is CASSGDSVGYTF. The chain uses TRBV10-1 and TRBJ1-2; 7 nucleotides match TRBD1. Germline loops: CDR1 WNHNN, CDR2 SYGVQD (reference sequence). Trimming took 4 bases from V and 7 from J; bases not matched to a gene: 3. The CDR3 has 12 residues.

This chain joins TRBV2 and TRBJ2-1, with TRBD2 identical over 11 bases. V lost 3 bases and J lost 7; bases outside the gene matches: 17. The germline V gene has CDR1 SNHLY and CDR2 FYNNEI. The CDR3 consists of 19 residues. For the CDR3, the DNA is TGTGCCAGCAGTGAGCGGGTCCCTTTTACTAGCGGGAGTGGTAATGAGCAGTTCTTC. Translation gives CASSERVPFTSGSGNEQFF.

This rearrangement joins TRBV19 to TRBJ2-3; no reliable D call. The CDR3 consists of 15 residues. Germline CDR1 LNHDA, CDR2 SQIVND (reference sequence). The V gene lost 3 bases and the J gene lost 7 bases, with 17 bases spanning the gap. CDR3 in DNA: TGTGCCAGTAGTATTAACCATGACGTGACCTATACGCAGTATTTT. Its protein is CASSINHDVTYTQYF.

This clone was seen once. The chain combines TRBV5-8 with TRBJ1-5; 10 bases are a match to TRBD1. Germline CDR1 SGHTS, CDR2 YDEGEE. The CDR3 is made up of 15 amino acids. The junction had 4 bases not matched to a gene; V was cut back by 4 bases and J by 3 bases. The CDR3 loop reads CASSQGTGANQPQHF. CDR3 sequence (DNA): TGTGCCAGCAGCCAAGGGACAGGGGCCAATCAGCCCCAGCATTTT.

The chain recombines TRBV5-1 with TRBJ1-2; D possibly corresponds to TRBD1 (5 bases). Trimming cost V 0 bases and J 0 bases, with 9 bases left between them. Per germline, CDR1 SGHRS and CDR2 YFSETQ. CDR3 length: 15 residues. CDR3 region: CASSLVDRANYGYTF. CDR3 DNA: TGCGCCAGCAGCTTGGTCGACAGAGCTAACTATGGCTACACCTTC. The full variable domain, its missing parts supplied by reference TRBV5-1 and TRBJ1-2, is KAGVTQTPRYLIKTRGQQVTLSCSPISGHRSVSWYQQTPGQGLQFLFEYFSETQRNKGNFPGRFSGRQFSNSRSEMNVSTLELGDSALYLCASSLVDRANYGYTFGSGTRLTVV.

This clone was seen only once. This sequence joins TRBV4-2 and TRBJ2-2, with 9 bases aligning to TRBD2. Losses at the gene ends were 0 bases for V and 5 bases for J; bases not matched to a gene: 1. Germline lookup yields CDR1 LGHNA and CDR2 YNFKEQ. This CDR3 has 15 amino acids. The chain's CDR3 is CASSQELAGTGELFF. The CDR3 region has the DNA TGTGCCAGCAGCCAAGAACTAGCGGGTACCGGGGAGCTGTTTTTT.

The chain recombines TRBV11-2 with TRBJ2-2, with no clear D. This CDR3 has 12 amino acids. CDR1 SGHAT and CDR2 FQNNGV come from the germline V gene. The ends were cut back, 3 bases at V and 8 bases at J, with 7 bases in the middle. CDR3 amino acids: CASSLGKGELFF. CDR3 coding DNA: TGTGCCAGCAGCTTGGGAAAGGGGGAGCTGTTTTTT.